This T cell receptor beta chain was profiled in a study of blood T cell repertoires in COVID-19. The age range of participants was roughly 18 to 90 years, with residence in about 25 US areas. Cohort placement rested on clinical history that participants reported themselves. The assay was immunoSEQ multiplex PCR, and TCRdb's table has in-frame clones only and misses some. This sample has fewer than 250,000 clones, with 90% found just once. With V trimmed by 5 bases and J by 7 bases, 7 bases remained unmatched. The length of the CDR3 is 14 residues. Germline CDR1 SGHRS, CDR2 YFSETQ. This chain uses TRBV5-1 with TRBJ2-1; 9 nucleotides agree with TRBD2. The material sequenced was PBMCs or T cells enriched from blood (not recorded which). This TCR derives from a man younger than 40 who had been exposed to COVID-19. The CDR3 loop is CASRDSGGGNEQFF. CDR3 bases: TGCGCCAGCAGGGATAGCGGGGGCGGGAATGAGCAGTTCTTC.